This T cell receptor beta chain comes out of a study of control samples from healthy donors and cancer patients. Only in-frame clones appear in the TCRdb table, and some are missing; sequencing was by immunoSEQ multiplex PCR. The table shows roughly 88,000 clones, with approximately 91% occurring only once. In germline, CDR1 is SGHVS, CDR2 FQNEAQ. The CDR3 has 16 residues. Trimming cost V 5 bases and J 2 bases, with 16 bases left between them. This chain links TRBV7-8 with TRBJ2-1, with D possibly matching TRBD2 (7 bases). Input material: blood. This receptor was obtained from a woman in her 30s in good health. The CDR3 reads CASSGGRGPPYNEQFF. The CDR3 bases are TGTGCCAGCAGCGGGGGGCGGGGGCCCCCCTACAATGAGCAGTTCTTC.